The clone carrying this T cell receptor (beta chain) was seen a single time. The CDR3 sequence is 13 residues long. The germline gives CDR1 MNHEY, CDR2 SVGAGI. V trimming: 7 bases; J trimming: 10 bases; junction bases outside the gene matches: 8. Generated by immunoSEQ multiplex PCR, the TCRdb table keeps only in-frame clones and is missing some. Among 57,000 or so clones listed, about 86% were seen once. These data belong to a study of OX40 agonist ivuxolimab in advanced cancers. On the study more broadly: As their treatment, patients were administered ivuxolimab, an agonistic anti-OX40 (CD134) antibody.

The chain uses TRBV6-5 and TRBJ2-1; 9 bases are shared with TRBD2. The sequence was obtained from an adult with an advanced solid tumor such as melanoma, head and neck, liver or kidney cancer. The material was CD4+ or CD8+ T cells sorted from blood, obtained in a trial of the OX40 agonist ivuxolimab. The CDR3 reads CASKRLAEPEQFF. The CDR3 DNA follows: TGTGCCAGCAAACGACTAGCGGAGCCAGAGCAGTTCTTC.